This T cell receptor (beta chain) was obtained from a study of T cell responses to AZD1222 COVID-19 vaccine. Broader study findings: The study found vaccine-associated CD4 TCRs spanning spike, dominant at 160-218 and 743-854. Unmutated variant regions reportedly attract nearly half of all spike-specific TCRs.

Concerning this clone: Its antigen is still unknown.

Profiling relied on immunoSEQ multiplex PCR, and the TCRdb table lists in-frame clones only, not all of them. This table has about 110,000 clones, about nine tenths appearing once. The CDR3 loop spans 16 amino acids. V shed 5 bases and J shed 1 base, with 15 bases lying between them. Germline lookup yields CDR1 KGHDR and CDR2 SFDVKD. This chain joins TRBV24-1 and TRBJ2-3, with D uncertain. The sample in question was peripheral blood, obtained on day 0 of AZD1222 vaccination. This receptor was identified in an adult in good health. The CDR3 loop reads CATSVSNYYGTDTQYF. The DNA of the CDR3 is TGTGCCACCAGTGTCTCGAACTACTATGGCACAGATACGCAGTATTTT.